Following are 2 T cell receptor beta chains from one sample sequenced in a study of shared clonotypes between healthy human individuals. The method was immunoSEQ multiplex PCR; TCRdb's version includes in-frame clones alone and lacks a portion of them. The sample gives about 340,000 clones, more than 60% of which show up once; 8.5% to 12% is in the top ten. The material sequenced was memory CD4+ T cells sorted from blood. Described subset: CD45RA-negative fraction. These receptors were obtained from a man aged 25 to 45 in good health.

The chain employs TRBV28 and TRBJ2-7; tentative D call: TRBD2 (5 bases). The germline gives CDR1 MDHEN, CDR2 SYDVKM. Trimming cost V 2 bases and J 5 bases, with 22 bases left between them. This CDR3 has 17 residues. The CDR3 DNA follows: TGTGCCAGCAGTTTACTCCAGTTTCAAGCGTCGGGGAACGAGCAGTACTTC. It translates to CASSLLQFQASGNEQYF. The full variable domain, in which reference TRBV28 and TRBJ2-7 provide the parts outside the CDR3, is DVKVTQSSRYLVKRTGEKVFLECVQDMDHENMFWYRQDPGLGLRLIYFSYDVKMKEKGDIPEGYSVSREKKERFSLILESASTNQTSMYLCASSLLQFQASGNEQYFGPGTRLTVT.

The rearrangement uses TRBV7-9 and TRBJ1-1; maybe TRBD1 (6 bases). The ends were cut back, 5 bases at V and 5 bases at J, with 18 bases in the middle. Germline loops: CDR1 SEHNR, CDR2 FQNEAQ (reference sequence). This CDR3 has 15 amino acids. CDR3 loop: CASSPGQGYDTEAFF. The CDR3 bases are TGTGCCAGCAGCCCCGGCCAGGGGTACGATACTGAAGCTTTCTTT.